Shown below are 28 T cell receptor beta chains from a single sample sequenced in a study of shared clonotypes between healthy human individuals. Here immunoSEQ multiplex PCR was the method, and the copy in TCRdb shows in-frame clones only, minus some. Found here are over 2 million clones, less than 95% of them singletons; the top ten hold 0.9% to 1.4%. Terminally differentiated effector memory CD45RA+ cells were excluded by CCR7 positive selection of CD45RO-negative cells. Sequencing input: naive CD8+ T cells sorted from blood. All receptors come from a young man in good health.

The chain uses TRBV6-5 and TRBJ1-2; D gene uncertain. V was pared by 6 bases and J by 0 bases, with 8 bases between. This CDR3 is built from 13 residues. Germline CDR1 MNHEY, CDR2 SVGAGI. The CDR3 region is CASSPRANYGYTF. The CDR3 nucleotides read TGTGCCAGCAGCCCACGTGCTAACTATGGCTACACCTTC.

As to this clone: This same CDR3 is encoded by further DNA sequences in the sample. This chain joins TRBV4-1 and TRBJ2-7; D is uncertain. Germline V gives CDR1 MGHRA, CDR2 YSYEKL. This CDR3 is 13 amino acids long. The ends were cut back, 2 bases at V and 0 bases at J, with 5 bases in the middle. The CDR3 bases are TGCGCCAGCAGCCAATCGGGCTCCTACGAGCAGTACTTC. Its protein is CASSQSGSYEQYF.

The chain recombines TRBV7-2 with TRBJ2-1; D is perhaps TRBD2 (5 bases). CDR1 is SGHTA, CDR2 FQGNSA, per germline. V was pared by 10 bases and J by 10 bases, with 29 bases between. This CDR3 is 16 amino acids long. DNA of the CDR3: TGTGCCACCCAGATGTTCGAGGGAGAGGAGTTCGGGGAGCAGTTCTTC. Translation gives CATQMFEGEEFGEQFF.

The V gene is TRBV4-1, the J gene TRBJ2-7, with a weak D call TRBD1 (5 bases). The CDR3 contains 15 residues. Trimming cost V 0 bases and J 0 bases, with 9 bases left between them. Germline V gene sequence: CDR1 MGHRA, CDR2 YSYEKL. CDR3 DNA: TGCGCCAGCAGCCAAGAAACAGGAAACTCCTACGAGCAGTACTTC. This codes for CASSQETGNSYEQYF.

The rearrangement uses TRBV29-1 and TRBJ2-1, with D possibly being TRBD2 (6 bases). Trimming removed 5 bases at V and 4 bases at J, with 9 bases between. Per the germline V gene, CDR1 is SQVTM and CDR2 is ANQGSEA. This CDR3 is 12 amino acids long. CDR3 in amino acids: CSVSGSYNEQFF. For the CDR3, the DNA is TGCAGCGTTTCCGGGAGTTACAATGAGCAGTTCTTC.

This chain connects TRBV27 to TRBJ2-1, with 8 bases that match TRBD2. This CDR3 has 14 residues. Trimming at V came to 6 bases and at J to 7 bases, leaving 8 bases not matched to a gene. Germline CDR1 and CDR2: MNHEY and SMNVEV (reference sequence). The CDR3 here is CASSKSGSNNEQFF. The CDR3 DNA reads as TGTGCCAGCAGCAAAAGCGGGAGTAATAATGAGCAGTTCTTC.

About this clone itself: The same CDR3 is also encoded by other DNA sequences in this sample. The CDR3 loop reads CASSLWGADTQYF. The CDR3 DNA sequence: TGTGCCAGCAGCTTGTGGGGGGCCGATACGCAGTATTTT. The chain links TRBV5-6 to TRBJ2-3; perhaps D is TRBD1 or TRBD2 (6 bases each). V was shortened by 1 base and J by 6 bases, with 9 bases between the two germline ends. CDR1 is SGHDT and CDR2 is YYEEEE in the germline V gene. CDR3 length: 13 amino acids.

The rearrangement links TRBV19 to TRBJ1-5, with 10 bases matching TRBD1. From germline, CDR1 is LNHDA and CDR2 SQIVND (reference sequence). Unmatched junction bases numbered 8, after V lost 7 bases and J lost 5 bases. The CDR3 spans 15 residues. DNA of the CDR3: TGTGCCAGTACCTTCGGACAGGGGGGATATCAGCCCCAGCATTTT. Protein: CASTFGQGGYQPQHF.

The sample holds one count of this clone. V is TRBV28 and J is TRBJ2-7; TRBD1 matches at 7 bases. J was trimmed by 4 bases and V by 6 bases; bases with no gene match: 15. This CDR3 contains 16 residues. Germline-derived CDR1 and CDR2 are MDHEN and SYDVKM. The chain's CDR3 is CASSTSGAGGLYEQYF. DNA for the CDR3: TGTGCCAGCAGCACTTCCGGGGCAGGGGGTCTTTACGAGCAGTACTTC.

The CDR3 here is CASSILGEENTEAFF. For the CDR3, the DNA is TGTGCCAGCAGCATCTTGGGGGAGGAAAACACTGAAGCTTTCTTT. This chain links TRBV7-6 with TRBJ1-1; a weak D match, TRBD1 (5 bases). Germline lookup yields CDR1 SGHVS and CDR2 FNYEAQ. Between the trimmed V and J ends, which lost 5 bases and 2 bases, there was a span of 15 bases. There are 15 residues in the CDR3.

A single count supports this clone. This rearrangement joins TRBV4-3 to TRBJ2-1; 8 positions match TRBD2. The V gene end was trimmed by 0 bases and the J gene end by 8 bases; junction bases not matched to a gene: 12. The germline gives CDR1 LGHNA, CDR2 YSLEER. This CDR3 region has 17 residues. CDR3 DNA sequence: TGCGCCAGCAGCCAAGATCCCCCCGGGAGGGAGGGGGATGAGCAGTTCTTC. Its protein product is CASSQDPPGREGDEQFF.

The chain employs TRBV11-3 and TRBJ2-1, with 8 bases lining up with TRBD2. The germline gives CDR1 SGHNT, CDR2 YENEEA. This CDR3 is 16 amino acids long. Germline trimming cut 0 bases from V and 4 bases from J; bases unmatched to any gene: 5. The CDR3 loop reads CASSLDRSSGYNEQFF. The CDR3 bases are TGTGCCAGCAGCTTAGATCGCTCTAGCGGGTACAATGAGCAGTTCTTC.

This clone has only one observation. V is TRBV19 and J is TRBJ2-7; D remains unclear. V lost 5 bases, J lost 1 base, and 3 bases lay in between. Germline loops: CDR1 LNHDA, CDR2 SQIVND (reference sequence). The CDR3 totals 11 residues. CDR3 sequence: CASSPSYEQYF. CDR3 nucleotides: TGTGCCAGTAGTCCGTCCTACGAGCAGTACTTC.

The chain couples TRBV29-1 to TRBJ2-7, with 7 bases that match TRBD1. From germline, CDR1 is SQVTM and CDR2 ANQGSEA. The J segment lost 0 bases and the V segment lost 7 bases, leaving 24 bases of the junction unmatched. The CDR3 sequence is 19 residues long. CDR3 nucleotide sequence: TGCAGCGGGCCCTCTATCGGGGACAGCAAACCCAGCCCCTCCTACGAGCAGTACTTC. It encodes CSGPSIGDSKPSPSYEQYF.

This clone was picked up one time. The chain uses TRBV7-9 and TRBJ2-5; D gene ambiguous. Germline-derived CDR1 and CDR2 are SEHNR and FQNEAQ (reference sequence). V lost 5 bases to trimming and J lost 5 bases, with 15 bases between them. The CDR3 has 14 amino acids. CDR3 region: CASSVIEGWETQYF. The CDR3 coding sequence is TGTGCCAGCAGCGTTATAGAAGGCTGGGAGACCCAGTACTTC.

V gene TRBV14 combines with J gene TRBJ2-7, with TRBD2 as a possible D gene (6 bases). V lost 0 bases to trimming and J lost 6 bases, with 12 bases between them. The CDR3 sequence is 14 residues long. The germline V gene has CDR1 SGHDN and CDR2 FVKESK. The CDR3 sequence: CASSQDHMGGEQYF. In DNA, the CDR3 is TGTGCCAGCAGCCAAGATCATATGGGGGGCGAGCAGTACTTC.

The chain joins TRBV6-1 to TRBJ2-1, with D possibly matching TRBD1 (5 bases). Germline CDR1 MNHNS, CDR2 SASEGT. The CDR3 loop spans 11 amino acids. The ends were cut back, 8 bases at V and 4 bases at J, with 6 bases in the middle. CDR3 loop: CASAGYNEQFF. CDR3 DNA: TGTGCCAGCGCAGGGTACAATGAGCAGTTCTTC.

Concerning this clone itself: Other DNA sequences of this sample code for an identical CDR3. This rearrangement joins TRBV5-1 to TRBJ2-2, with D unclear. Germline V CDR1 and CDR2: SGHRS, YFSETQ. V gave up 0 bases and J gave up 5 bases, with 11 bases separating them. The CDR3 has 15 amino acids. The CDR3 reads CASSLGTGVTGELFF. CDR3 bases: TGCGCCAGCAGCTTGGGGACCGGTGTGACCGGGGAGCTGTTTTTT.

The chain links TRBV6-5 to TRBJ2-5; tentatively, D is TRBD2 (8 bases). Trimming left V 4 bases short and J 4 bases short, with 16 bases between. CDR3 length: 15 residues. Germline V lookup: CDR1 MNHEY, CDR2 SVGAGI. The CDR3 is CASSSPGRGRETQYF. CDR3 DNA: TGTGCCAGCAGTTCCCCCGGGAGGGGGCGAGAGACCCAGTACTTC.

The chain links TRBV6-5 to TRBJ1-4, with TRBD1 matching 10 bases. V lost 5 bases to trimming and J lost 8 bases; unmatched junction nucleotides: 8. Germline assignment: CDR1 MNHEY and CDR2 SVGAGI. The CDR3 sequence is 15 residues long. CDR3 sequence reads: CASSLGTGVGEKLFF. In DNA form, the CDR3 reads TGTGCCAGCAGTCTTGGGACAGGGGTTGGCGAAAAACTGTTTTTT.

On this clone itself: This sample also contains other DNA sequences that code for the same CDR3. CDR3 region: CASSSRDSYEQYF. CDR3 coding DNA: TGTGCCAGCAGTTCACGGGACAGCTACGAGCAGTACTTC. V usage is TRBV28 and J usage is TRBJ2-7; 7 bases map to TRBD1. From germline, CDR1 is MDHEN and CDR2 SYDVKM. V trimming: 4 bases; J trimming: 3 bases; junction bases outside the gene matches: 3. The CDR3 runs 13 residues.

For the CDR3, the DNA is TGTGCCAGCAGTTCCCGACAGGGACCATATTCACCCCTCCACTTT. Protein: CASSSRQGPYSPLHF. This sequence joins TRBV27 and TRBJ1-6, with TRBD1 matching over 7 bases. The CDR3 spans 15 residues. CDR1 and CDR2 (germline): MNHEY, SMNVEV (reference sequence). V shed 4 bases, J shed 8 bases, and the junction held 8 bases outside the gene matches.

The rearrangement uses TRBV28 and TRBJ2-7; 9 bases line up with TRBD1. J lost 0 bases, V lost 1 base, and 4 bases had no gene match. CDR3 size: 16 residues. CDR1 and CDR2 (germline): MDHEN, SYDVKM. The CDR3 protein is CASSLSWGQGSYEQYF. CDR3 nucleotide sequence: TGTGCCAGCAGTTTATCCTGGGGACAGGGCTCCTACGAGCAGTACTTC.

V and J are TRBV5-1 and TRBJ2-3, with TRBD1 matching 9 bases. CDR1 and CDR2 from the germline V gene are SGHRS and YFSETQ. This CDR3 has 16 amino acids. J gave up 2 bases and V 4 bases, and 8 bases lay outside the gene matches. This CDR3 is CASSPTGTGSTDTQYF. In nucleotides, the CDR3 is TGCGCCAGCAGCCCAACCGGGACAGGGTCCACAGATACGCAGTATTTT.

The chain is built from TRBV5-8 and TRBJ1-1; D remains unclear. Germline V gene data show CDR1 as SGHTS and CDR2 as YDEGEE. The CDR3 loop spans 11 amino acids. The V gene lost 2 bases and the J gene lost 6 bases, with 5 bases spanning the gap. This CDR3 reads CASSFFPEAFF. In DNA, the CDR3 is TGTGCCAGCAGCTTTTTCCCTGAAGCTTTCTTT.

V gene TRBV7-9 combines with J gene TRBJ1-2; TRBD1 might be the D (5 bases). The length of the CDR3 is 12 residues. Germline V gene data show CDR1 as SEHNR and CDR2 as FQNEAQ (reference sequence). Trimming stripped 3 bases from V and 13 bases from J, with 15 bases between. The CDR3: CASSFGTGLGTF. The CDR3 coding sequence is TGTGCCAGCAGCTTTGGGACGGGACTAGGCACCTTC.

The chain combines TRBV5-6 with TRBJ2-2, with D perhaps TRBD1 (6 bases). V was pared by 0 bases and J by 0 bases, with 9 bases between. Germline V gene data show CDR1 as SGHDT and CDR2 as YYEEEE. This CDR3 contains 16 residues. CDR3 region: CASSLADRSNTGELFF. The DNA of the CDR3 is TGTGCCAGCAGCTTGGCCGACAGGTCGAACACCGGGGAGCTGTTTTTT.

The gene calls are TRBV10-2 and TRBJ2-1, with TRBD2 matching 8 bases. V lost 2 bases, J lost 7 bases, and 7 bases stayed unmatched. CDR1 is WSHSY, CDR2 SAAADI, per germline. The CDR3 length is 15 residues. CDR3 nucleotide sequence: TGCGCCAGCAGTGAGACAGCGGGAGCTAGAAATGAGCAGTTCTTC. This sequence encodes CASSETAGARNEQFF.